The 18 T cell receptor beta chains presented below share a single source sample, sequenced in a study of OX40 agonist ivuxolimab in advanced cancers. Sequenced by immunoSEQ multiplex PCR; TCRdb stores in-frame clones only, minus some. The sample shows 70,000 to 90,000 clones, roughly 91% of them seen only once. This specimen was CD4+ or CD8+ T cells sorted from blood, taken in a trial of the OX40 agonist ivuxolimab. Receptors originate from an adult with an advanced solid tumor such as melanoma, head and neck, liver or kidney cancer.

V and J are TRBV19 and TRBJ2-3, with a possible D match to TRBD2 (6 bases). V was cut by 1 base and J by 7 bases, with 18 bases left in between. The germline V gene encodes CDR1 LNHDA and CDR2 SQIVND (reference sequence). This CDR3 is built from 16 residues. As DNA, the CDR3 is TGTGCCAGTAGTATAGTTCCGGGGCGGGACCTAAATACGCAGTATTTT. It codes for CASSIVPGRDLNTQYF.

This sequence joins TRBV6-7 and TRBJ2-1, with a possible D match to TRBD1 (8 bases). TRBV6-7 is annotated as an ORF whose role is uncertain. Trimming cost V 4 bases and J 8 bases, with 21 bases left between them. CDR3 length: 16 amino acids. CDR3 amino acids: CASSSPQGATSDEQFF. In DNA, the CDR3 is TGTGCCAGCAGTTCTCCCCAGGGGGCTACTAGCGATGAGCAGTTCTTC.

The chain uses TRBV9 and TRBJ2-3, with 7 bases aligning to TRBD2. This CDR3 is built from 15 residues. With V trimmed by 0 bases and J by 9 bases, 10 bases remained unmatched. Germline V lookup: CDR1 SGDLS, CDR2 YYNGEE. The CDR3 protein is CASSVGGGAPGTQYF. The CDR3 nucleotides read TGTGCCAGCAGCGTAGGGGGGGGAGCCCCTGGGACGCAGTATTTT.

The chain has TRBV27 and TRBJ2-7; D is possibly TRBD1 (5 bases). This CDR3 spans 11 amino acids. Per germline, CDR1 MNHEY and CDR2 SMNVEV (reference sequence). V was trimmed by 6 bases and J by 3 bases, leaving 6 bases between them. The CDR3 bases are TGTGCCAGCAGAGACAGCTACGAGCAGTACTTC. It is translated as CASRDSYEQYF.

The chain has TRBV30 and TRBJ2-4; tentatively, D is TRBD1 (6 bases). CDR1 and CDR2 (germline): GTSNPN, SVGIG (reference sequence). V was trimmed by 5 bases and J by 0 bases, leaving 14 bases between them. CDR3 length equals 15 residues. The CDR3 loop reads CAWDDRRLAKNIQYF. DNA for the CDR3: TGTGCCTGGGATGACAGGAGATTAGCCAAAAACATTCAGTACTTC. The full variable domain, completed using reference TRBV30 and TRBJ2-4, is SQTIHQWPATLVQPVGSPLSLECTVEGTSNPNLYWYRQAAGRGLQLLFYSVGIGQISSEVPQNLSASRPQDRQFILSSKKLLLSDSGFYLCAWDDRRLAKNIQYFGAGTRLSVL.

The rearrangement links TRBV6-5 to TRBJ1-1; no firm D call. V shed 2 bases and J shed 3 bases, with 10 bases lying between them. Germline CDR1 reads MNHEY; CDR2 reads SVGAGI. The CDR3 loop spans 14 amino acids. CDR3 loop: CASSYEGSYTEAFF. For the CDR3, the DNA is TGTGCCAGCAGTTACGAAGGGTCCTACACTGAAGCTTTCTTT.

About this clone itself: A junction end diverges from the germline sequence, so it may reflect a read error. Distinct nucleotide sequences in the sample also encode this CDR3. The chain is built from TRBV28 and TRBJ2-7, with TRBD1 matching over 9 bases. There are 14 residues in the CDR3. Germline-derived CDR1 and CDR2 are MDHEN and SYDVKM. The CDR3 reads CASSWGDRENEQYF. The CDR3 DNA follows: TGCGCCAGCAGTTGGGGGGACAGGGAGAACGAGCAGTACTTC.

The table lists this clone with a few counts. V gene TRBV23-1 combines with J gene TRBJ2-7, with unresolved D. TRBV23-1 has ORF status, its function being uncertain. CDR3 size: 14 residues. Trimming cost V 0 bases and J 0 bases, with 6 bases left between them. CDR3 loop: CASSQSGNSYEQYF. The CDR3 DNA is TGCGCCAGCAGTCAATCGGGCAACTCCTACGAGCAGTACTTC.

This clone was observed a single time. The chain links TRBV9 to TRBJ2-5; D may be TRBD1 or TRBD2 (6 bases each). V dropped 2 bases and J dropped 3 bases, with 14 bases sitting between them. The CDR3 runs to 15 residues. Looked up from germline, CDR1 is SGDLS and CDR2 is YYNGEE. This chain's CDR3 is CASSVLNREEETQYF. CDR3 DNA: TGTGCCAGCAGCGTGCTGAACAGGGAGGAAGAGACCCAGTACTTC.

V is TRBV30 and J is TRBJ1-1, with unresolved D. Deletions cut 1 base from V and 11 bases from J, with 14 bases between. The CDR3 contains 12 residues. In germline, CDR1 is GTSNPN, CDR2 SVGIG (reference sequence). Here the CDR3 reads CAWSAPNRDAFF. Written as DNA, the CDR3 is TGTGCCTGGAGTGCGCCCAATCGGGATGCTTTCTTT.

The chain has TRBV11-3 and TRBJ2-7, with 15 bases that match TRBD2. Germline V gives CDR1 SGHNT, CDR2 YENEEA. After removal of 5 bases from V and 4 bases from J, the junction contained 15 bases not matched to a gene. This CDR3 has 19 residues. The CDR3 spells CASSKTGTSGRYLTYEQYF. CDR3 DNA: TGTGCCAGCAGCAAAACCGGGACTAGCGGGAGGTACCTCACGTACGAGCAGTACTTC. Supplemented by reference TRBV11-3 and TRBJ2-7, the full variable domain reads EAGVVQSPRYKIIEKKQPVAFWCNPISGHNTLYWYLQNLGQGPELLIRYENEEAVDDSQLPKDRFSAERLKGVDSTLKIQPAELGDSAVYLCASSKTGTSGRYLTYEQYFGPGTRLTVT.

The V and J genes are TRBV6-6 and TRBJ2-1; TRBD1 matches at 8 bases. V was pared by 4 bases and J by 6 bases, with 8 bases of the junction left unmatched. The CDR3 length is 15 residues. The germline V gene encodes CDR1 MNHNY and CDR2 SVGAGI (reference sequence). The chain's CDR3 is CASSSWTGRSNEQFF. The CDR3 DNA reads TGTGCCAGCAGTTCCTGGACAGGGCGGTCCAATGAGCAGTTCTTC.

This rearrangement joins TRBV28 to TRBJ2-2, with 7 bases lining up with TRBD1. Trimming cost V 8 bases and J 3 bases; bases outside gene matches: 15. The CDR3 spans 17 residues. Germline V gene sequence: CDR1 MDHEN, CDR2 SYDVKM. As DNA, the CDR3 is TGTGCCAGCTGCTCGGGCCAGGGGGAATTTCACACCGGGGAGCTGTTTTTT. Translating it yields CASCSGQGEFHTGELFF.

This clone came up a few times. This chain links TRBV28 with TRBJ1-2; a weak D match, TRBD1 (5 bases). The germline CDR1 and CDR2 sequences are MDHEN and SYDVKM. Trimming removed 7 bases from V and 4 bases from J, with 10 bases in between. The CDR3 has 12 amino acids. CDR3 DNA: TGTGCCAGCACCCAGGGTATCTATGGCTACACCTTC. The encoded protein is CASTQGIYGYTF.

V and J are TRBV27 and TRBJ2-7; a possible D gene is TRBD2 (5 bases). The germline V gene has CDR1 MNHEY and CDR2 SMNVEV (reference sequence). The CDR3 is made up of 14 amino acids. The V end was cut by 2 bases, the J end by 5 bases, with 13 bases between. The CDR3: CASSLERASDEQYF. CDR3 in DNA: TGTGCCAGCAGTTTAGAGAGGGCGAGCGACGAGCAGTACTTC.

This clone was seen repeatedly, ten times or more. The chain joins TRBV6-1 to TRBJ1-4; 12 positions match TRBD1. This CDR3 spans 15 amino acids. Trimming at V came to 1 base and at J to 8 bases, leaving 2 bases not matched to a gene. CDR1 is MNHNS, CDR2 SASEGT, per germline. The CDR3 is CASSEGGTGGEKLFF. CDR3 sequence (DNA): TGTGCCAGCAGTGAAGGGGGGACAGGGGGCGAAAAACTGTTTTTT.

This chain connects TRBV27 to TRBJ1-6; D possibly corresponds to TRBD1 (5 bases). V was pared by 3 bases and J by 10 bases, with 13 bases between. The CDR3 has 14 amino acids. Looked up from germline, CDR1 is MNHEY and CDR2 is SMNVEV (reference sequence). CDR3 protein: CASSFRGVPSPLHF. CDR3 DNA: TGTGCCAGCAGTTTCCGAGGGGTCCCGTCACCCCTCCACTTT.

The rearrangement uses TRBV6-1 and TRBJ2-3; a possible D gene is TRBD2 (6 bases). Trimming removed 3 bases from V and 0 bases from J, with 10 bases in between. Germline CDR1 and CDR2: MNHNS and SASEGT. CDR3 size: 15 residues. CDR3 loop: CASSEREESTDTQYF. The CDR3 region has the DNA TGTGCCAGCAGTGAGAGGGAGGAAAGCACAGATACGCAGTATTTT.